Below are 4 T cell receptor beta chains sequenced from a single sample in a study of cytotoxic CD8 clonotypes in ibrutinib-treated CLL. Using immunoSEQ multiplex PCR, the repertoire was profiled, and TCRdb retains in-frame clones only, with some absent. The table shows fewer than 400,000 clones, with 67% occurring only once. This specimen consisted of PBMCs, obtained after 36 months of ibrutinib treatment. These receptors all stem from a human donor with chronic lymphocytic leukemia.

This clone showed up just a few times. V is TRBV7-9 and J is TRBJ1-4, with D perhaps matching TRBD1 (6 bases). Looked up from germline, CDR1 is SEHNR and CDR2 is FQNEAQ (reference sequence). V lost 5 bases to trimming and J lost 7 bases, with 14 bases between them. The CDR3 length is 14 residues. The CDR3 nucleotides are TGTGCCAGCAGCCTCCTGGGAGGGGGTGAAAAACTGTTTTTT. It yields the protein CASSLLGGGEKLFF.

The genes are TRBV9 and TRBJ1-5; D unclear. Per germline, CDR1 SGDLS and CDR2 YYNGEE. The CDR3 consists of 14 residues. V gave up 0 bases and J gave up 4 bases, with 8 bases separating them. The CDR3 loop is CASSVGQSNQPQHF. The DNA of the CDR3 is TGTGCCAGCAGCGTAGGGCAATCAAATCAGCCCCAGCATTTT.

This CDR3 is CASIELGEQFF. DNA of the CDR3: TGTGCCAGCATTGAACTGGGTGAGCAGTTCTTC. The J gene is TRBJ2-1, the V gene TRBV6-5; D not resolved. The V and J ends lost 7 bases and 9 bases respectively, with 10 bases between them. The CDR3 consists of 11 residues. CDR1 and CDR2 (germline): MNHEY, SVGAGI.

The sample holds a few counts of this clone. This chain joins TRBV19 and TRBJ2-7; possible D gene TRBD1, 5 bases. The CDR3 is 12 residues long. Trimming took 4 bases from V and 3 from J, leaving 7 bases between them. Germline CDR1 and CDR2: LNHDA and SQIVND (reference sequence). The CDR3 DNA follows: TGTGCCAGTAGTACGGACAACTACGAGCAGTACTTC. Translated: CASSTDNYEQYF.